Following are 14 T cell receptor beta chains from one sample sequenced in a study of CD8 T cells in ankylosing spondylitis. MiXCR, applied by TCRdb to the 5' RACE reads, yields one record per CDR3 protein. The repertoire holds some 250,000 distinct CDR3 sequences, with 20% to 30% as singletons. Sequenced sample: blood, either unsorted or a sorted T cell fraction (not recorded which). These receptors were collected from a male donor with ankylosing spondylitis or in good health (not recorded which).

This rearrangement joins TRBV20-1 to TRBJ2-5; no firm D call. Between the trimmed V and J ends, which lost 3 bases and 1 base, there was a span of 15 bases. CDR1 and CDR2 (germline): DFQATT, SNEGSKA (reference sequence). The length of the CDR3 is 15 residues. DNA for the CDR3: TGCAGTGCTAGGGACCCGCTAAGCCTCCAAGAGACCCAGTACTTC. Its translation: CSARDPLSLQETQYF.

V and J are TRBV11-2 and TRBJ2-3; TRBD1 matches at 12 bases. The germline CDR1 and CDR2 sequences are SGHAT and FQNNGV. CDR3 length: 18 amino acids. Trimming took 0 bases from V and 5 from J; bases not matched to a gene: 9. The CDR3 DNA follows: TGTGCCAGCAGCTTAGATTACTGGGACAGGGGGCGGGGAGATACGCAGTATTTT. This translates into CASSLDYWDRGRGDTQYF.

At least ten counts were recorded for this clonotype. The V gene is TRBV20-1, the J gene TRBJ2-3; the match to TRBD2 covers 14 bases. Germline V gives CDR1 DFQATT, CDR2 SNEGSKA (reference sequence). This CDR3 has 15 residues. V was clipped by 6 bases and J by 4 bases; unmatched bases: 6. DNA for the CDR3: TGCAGTGCCATGACTAGCGGGGGGGCCGCAGATACGCAGTATTTT. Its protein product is CSAMTSGGAADTQYF.

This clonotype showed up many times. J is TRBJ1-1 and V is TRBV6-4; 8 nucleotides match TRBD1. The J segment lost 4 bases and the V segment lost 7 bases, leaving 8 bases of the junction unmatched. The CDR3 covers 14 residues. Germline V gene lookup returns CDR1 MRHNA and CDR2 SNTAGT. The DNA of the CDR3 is TGTGCCAGCAAGCAGGACAGGGTGGTCACTGAAGCTTTCTTT. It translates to CASKQDRVVTEAFF.

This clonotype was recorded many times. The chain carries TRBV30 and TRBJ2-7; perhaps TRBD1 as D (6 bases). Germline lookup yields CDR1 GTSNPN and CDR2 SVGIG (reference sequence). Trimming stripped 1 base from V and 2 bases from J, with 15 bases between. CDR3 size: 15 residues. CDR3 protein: CAWSGNRDIPYEQYF. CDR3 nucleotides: TGTGCCTGGAGTGGAAACCGGGACATACCCTACGAGCAGTACTTC.

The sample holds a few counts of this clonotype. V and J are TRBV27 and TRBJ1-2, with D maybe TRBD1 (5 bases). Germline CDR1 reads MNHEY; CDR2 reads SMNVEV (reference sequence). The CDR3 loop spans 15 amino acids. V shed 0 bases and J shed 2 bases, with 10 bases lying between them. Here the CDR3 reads CASSLSGRKNYGYTF. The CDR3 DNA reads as TGTGCCAGCAGTTTATCGGGACGGAAGAACTATGGCTACACCTTC.

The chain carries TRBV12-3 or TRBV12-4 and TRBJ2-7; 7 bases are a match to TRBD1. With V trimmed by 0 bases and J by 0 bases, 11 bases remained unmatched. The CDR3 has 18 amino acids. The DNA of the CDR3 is TGTGCCAGCAGTTTAGCGAGAGGGGGCGCGATCCCCTCCTACGAGCAGTACTTC. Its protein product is CASSLARGGAIPSYEQYF.

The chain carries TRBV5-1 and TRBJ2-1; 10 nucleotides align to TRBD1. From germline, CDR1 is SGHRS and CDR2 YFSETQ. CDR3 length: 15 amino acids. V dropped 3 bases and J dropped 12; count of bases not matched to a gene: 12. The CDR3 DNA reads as TGCGCCAGCAGCTCCGGACAGGGGGGCCCAATGGGGCAGTTCTTC. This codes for CASSSGQGGPMGQFF.

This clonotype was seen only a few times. Written as DNA, the CDR3 is TGTGCCAGCAGCTTAGGCGACGGCTCTGTCTATGGCTACACCTTC. Its translation: CASSLGDGSVYGYTF. The V gene is TRBV7-9, the J gene TRBJ1-2; D gene ambiguous. Germline lookup yields CDR1 SEHNR and CDR2 FQNEAQ (reference sequence). The CDR3 sequence is 15 residues long. Trimming removed 1 base at V and 4 bases at J, with 13 bases between.

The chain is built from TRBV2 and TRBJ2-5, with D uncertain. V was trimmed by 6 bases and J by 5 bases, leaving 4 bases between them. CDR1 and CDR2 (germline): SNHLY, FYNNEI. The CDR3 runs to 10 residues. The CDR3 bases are TGTGCCAGCAGAGTCGAGACCCAGTACTTC. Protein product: CASRVETQYF.

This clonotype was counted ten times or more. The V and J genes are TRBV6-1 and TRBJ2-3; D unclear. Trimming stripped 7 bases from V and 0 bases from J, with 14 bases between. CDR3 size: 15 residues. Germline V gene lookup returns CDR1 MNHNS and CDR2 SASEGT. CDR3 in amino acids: CASKSRQTSTDTQYF. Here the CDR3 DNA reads TGTGCCAGCAAGTCTCGGCAAACTAGCACAGATACGCAGTATTTT.

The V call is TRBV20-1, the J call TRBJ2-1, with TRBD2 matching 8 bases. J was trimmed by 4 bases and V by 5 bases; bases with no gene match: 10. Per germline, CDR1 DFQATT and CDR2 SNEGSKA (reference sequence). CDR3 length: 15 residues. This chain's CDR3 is CSAQHSGEVYNEQFF. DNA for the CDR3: TGCAGTGCTCAACATAGCGGGGAAGTTTACAATGAGCAGTTCTTC.

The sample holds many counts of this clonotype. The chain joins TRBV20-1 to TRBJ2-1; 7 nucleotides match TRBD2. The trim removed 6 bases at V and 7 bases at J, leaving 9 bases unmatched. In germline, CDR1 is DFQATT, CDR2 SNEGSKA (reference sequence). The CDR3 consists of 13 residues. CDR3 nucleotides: TGCAGTGCCCCGGGGAGCGGGGCGAATGAGCAGTTCTTC. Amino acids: CSAPGSGANEQFF.

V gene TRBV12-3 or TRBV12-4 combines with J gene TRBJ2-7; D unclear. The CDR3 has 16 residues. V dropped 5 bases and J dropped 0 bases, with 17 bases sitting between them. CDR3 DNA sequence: TGTGCCAGCAGTGGCCTGTCCAGCCCTAGCTCCTACGAGCAGTACTTC. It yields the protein CASSGLSSPSSYEQYF.